The source of this T cell receptor (beta chain) is a study of blood T cell dynamics during melanoma immunotherapy. Study context: Metastatic melanoma patients received first-line pembrolizumab or nivolumab plus ipilimumab. Study observations and caveats: PBMC repertoires of eventual disease-control patients split at W3 into clonality or diversity gains. The study could not tell melanoma-specific clones from general immune activation.

Regarding this clone: What it recognizes is unknown.

Sequencing used immunoSEQ multiplex PCR; TCRdb keeps in-frame clones, though not all of them. The table has roughly 14,000 clones, around 90% seen once; the top ten hold about 7.8%. Time point specified: week 3, after first cycle of checkpoint inhibitor. Blood was drawn before treatment and at week 3 after checkpoint blockade. The germline gives CDR1 SGHVS, CDR2 FQNEAQ. V lost 4 bases to trimming and J lost 0 bases, with 14 bases between them. The CDR3 runs to 16 residues. The TCR sequence derives from a human donor with melanoma. This material consisted of blood, taken from a patient treated with checkpoint blockade. V usage is TRBV7-8 and J usage is TRBJ2-3; D is undetermined. The CDR3 DNA is TGTGCCAGCAGCTCCGGGCGAGCCGCTAGCACAGATACGCAGTATTTT. Protein product: CASSSGRAASTDTQYF.